Shown below are 18 T cell receptor beta chains from a single sample sequenced in a study of blood T cell repertoires in COVID-19. Method: immunoSEQ multiplex PCR; TCRdb's copy keeps in-frame clones and lacks some. This table holds roughly 190,000 clones, 88% found once. Source material: peripheral blood. Receptor source: a woman in her forties who had recovered from COVID-19.

The rearrangement links TRBV27 to TRBJ1-4; TRBD1 matches 7 bases. This CDR3 has 14 amino acids. Looked up from germline, CDR1 is MNHEY and CDR2 is SMNVEV (reference sequence). With 3 bases clipped from V and 6 bases from J, the junction kept 4 bases outside the gene matches. The CDR3: CASSFTGTDEKLFF. The CDR3 bases are TGTGCCAGCAGTTTCACCGGGACAGATGAAAAACTGTTTTTT.

J is TRBJ2-7 and V is TRBV11-1; TRBD2 aligns across 11 bases. The germline V gene encodes CDR1 SGHAT and CDR2 FQDESV (reference sequence). This CDR3 has 14 residues. The junction had 4 bases not matched to a gene; V was cut back by 5 bases and J by 4 bases. The CDR3 loop reads CASSHRTSGYEQYF. The CDR3 DNA reads TGTGCCAGCAGCCACCGGACTAGCGGGTACGAGCAGTACTTC.

The chain joins TRBV27 to TRBJ2-2; TRBD2 matches 7 bases. The germline V gene encodes CDR1 MNHEY and CDR2 SMNVEV (reference sequence). This CDR3 has 13 residues. V gave up 2 bases and J gave up 6 bases; unmatched junction bases: 0. Here the CDR3 reads CASSLLAAGELFF. DNA for the CDR3: TGTGCCAGCAGTTTACTAGCGGCCGGGGAGCTGTTTTTT.

This chain connects TRBV5-1 to TRBJ1-1; D unclear. The CDR3 spans 15 residues. Germline V gene lookup returns CDR1 SGHRS and CDR2 YFSETQ. The V gene lost 4 bases and the J gene lost 3 bases, with 16 bases spanning the gap. CDR3 sequence: CASSHNGGSDTEAFF. The CDR3, as DNA: TGCGCCAGCAGCCACAACGGAGGGTCGGACACTGAAGCTTTCTTT.

In its sample, this clone was seen once. The rearrangement uses TRBV21-1 and TRBJ1-2; the table's D call of TRBD1 was not tested on the DNA. TRBV21-1 is noted as a pseudogene. CDR3 length: 14 amino acids. The CDR3 DNA reads as TGTGCCAGCAGCACCCCCGGACAGAACTATGGCTACACCTTC. Protein product: CASSTPGQNYGYTF.

This chain connects TRBV7-2 to TRBJ2-5; 14 bases align to TRBD2. CDR3 size: 17 residues. From germline, CDR1 is SGHTA and CDR2 FQGNSA. V gave up 5 bases and J gave up 5 bases; unmatched junction bases: 10. CDR3 nucleotides: TGTGCCAGCAGCACCCAACCGGGACTAGCGGGAGAGGAGACCCAGTACTTC. As protein: CASSTQPGLAGEETQYF.

The V call is TRBV29-1, the J call TRBJ1-2; D is unclear. The V gene lost 4 bases and the J gene lost 5 bases, with 8 bases spanning the gap. The length of the CDR3 is 11 residues. Germline assignment: CDR1 SQVTM and CDR2 ANQGSEA. DNA for the CDR3: TGCAGCGTTGTCGGCGGTTATGGCTACACCTTC. This encodes CSVVGGYGYTF. Based on the CDR3 plus reference TRBV29-1 and TRBJ1-2, the full variable domain is SAVISQKPSRDICQRGTSLTIQCQVDSQVTMMFWYRQQPGQSLTLIATANQGSEATYESGFVIDKFPISRPNLTFSTLTVSNMSPEDSSIYLCSVVGGYGYTFGSGTRLTVV.

Only one count was recorded for this clone. This chain links TRBV24-1 with TRBJ2-3, with 9 nucleotides matching TRBD1. CDR1 and CDR2 from the germline V gene are KGHDR and SFDVKD. V was clipped by 4 bases and J by 5 bases; unmatched bases: 9. The CDR3 is 16 amino acids. The CDR3 DNA is TGTGCCACCAGTGACTCAGGGACAGGGCCGATAGATACGCAGTATTTT. Translating it yields CATSDSGTGPIDTQYF.

The chain has TRBV30 and TRBJ2-1; D ambiguous. This CDR3 region has 14 residues. Germline V lookup: CDR1 GTSNPN, CDR2 SVGIG (reference sequence). Trimming removed 2 bases at V and 5 bases at J, with 13 bases between. The CDR3 sequence is CAWSPPARDNEQFF. The DNA of the CDR3 is TGTGCCTGGAGTCCCCCGGCCCGGGACAATGAGCAGTTCTTC. Using reference TRBV30 and TRBJ2-1 for the parts outside the CDR3, the full variable domain is SQTIHQWPATLVQPVGSPLSLECTVEGTSNPNLYWYRQAAGRGLQLLFYSVGIGQISSEVPQNLSASRPQDRQFILSSKKLLLSDSGFYLCAWSPPARDNEQFFGPGTRLTVL.

The chain joins TRBV2 to TRBJ2-7; a possible D gene is TRBD2 (6 bases). Deletions cut 8 bases from V and 7 bases from J, with 12 bases between. CDR3 size: 11 residues. Germline lookup yields CDR1 SNHLY and CDR2 FYNNEI. CDR3 sequence: CASQLATEQYF. The CDR3 DNA follows: TGTGCCAGCCAACTAGCTACGGAGCAGTACTTC.

The rearrangement joins TRBV5-6 to TRBJ1-1, with 7 bases that match TRBD1. The germline V gene encodes CDR1 SGHDT and CDR2 YYEEEE. The CDR3 length is 15 residues. Trimming at V came to 4 bases and at J to 1 base, leaving 7 bases not matched to a gene. The CDR3 bases are TGTGCCAGCAGCGTTACAGGGGCCCAGAACACTGAAGCTTTCTTT. This translates into CASSVTGAQNTEAFF.

The rearrangement links TRBV5-1 to TRBJ2-6, with TRBD1 matching 9 bases. The CDR3 has 18 amino acids. Germline lookup yields CDR1 SGHRS and CDR2 YFSETQ. The V segment lost 3 bases and the J segment 4 bases; nucleotides outside the gene matches: 11. As DNA, the CDR3 is TGCGCCAGCAGCTCCTCCGGGACAGGGTCAGACGGGGCCAACGTCCTGACTTTC. Translation gives CASSSSGTGSDGANVLTF.

The CDR3 loop is CASRSGTGRTGELFF. CDR3 in DNA: TGTGCCAGCAGGTCGGGTACAGGGCGGACCGGGGAGCTGTTTTTT. The chain couples TRBV6-5 to TRBJ2-2, with D tentatively TRBD1 (6 bases). This CDR3 is built from 15 residues. V was shortened by 6 bases and J by 5 bases, with 16 bases between the two germline ends. Germline assignment: CDR1 MNHEY and CDR2 SVGAGI.

J is TRBJ2-2 and V is TRBV30; 8 bases are a match to TRBD1. Unmatched junction bases numbered 9, after V lost 6 bases and J lost 3 bases. Per germline, CDR1 GTSNPN and CDR2 SVGIG (reference sequence). The CDR3 consists of 15 residues. The CDR3 is CACGRGTGYTGELFF. For the CDR3, the DNA is TGTGCCTGTGGCCGCGGGACAGGTTACACCGGGGAGCTGTTTTTT.

The CDR3, as DNA: TGTGCCAGCAGTGAAGGTCTCAGGGTAGCCGAGCAGTACTTC. Protein product: CASSEGLRVAEQYF. The chain employs TRBV2 and TRBJ2-7; maybe TRBD1 (5 bases). This CDR3 has 14 amino acids. CDR1 and CDR2 from the germline V gene are SNHLY and FYNNEI. Trimming pared 1 base from V and 6 bases from J, leaving 13 bases between. The full variable domain, in which reference TRBV2 and TRBJ2-7 provide the parts outside the CDR3, is EPEVTQTPSHQVTQMGQEVILRCVPISNHLYFYWYRQILGQKVEFLVSFYNNEISEKSEIFDDQFSVERPDGSNFTLKIRSTKLEDSAMYFCASSEGLRVAEQYFGPGTRLTVT.

The chain has TRBV19 and TRBJ1-1; D gene unclear. This CDR3 is 14 amino acids long. V dropped 5 bases and J dropped 1 base, with 11 bases sitting between them. Germline V gives CDR1 LNHDA, CDR2 SQIVND (reference sequence). CDR3 region: CASSAQAGNTEAFF. The CDR3 coding sequence is TGTGCCAGTAGTGCACAAGCAGGGAACACTGAAGCTTTCTTT.

This sequence joins TRBV7-6 and TRBJ2-1, with D possibly matching TRBD2 (6 bases). V was trimmed by 5 bases and J by 3 bases, leaving 23 bases between them. The germline CDR1 and CDR2 sequences are SGHVS and FNYEAQ. The CDR3 loop spans 18 amino acids. In DNA form, the CDR3 reads TGTGCCAGCAGCCTCGGGGGTTCGGGAGTGAGGTTCTACAATGAGCAGTTCTTC. Protein product: CASSLGGSGVRFYNEQFF.

This chain uses TRBV3-1 (or the pseudogene TRBV3-2) with TRBJ2-3; D gene uncertain. V shed 1 base and J shed 11 bases, with 10 bases lying between them. In germline, CDR1 is LGHDT, CDR2 YNNKEL (reference sequence). The CDR3 spans 12 residues. The CDR3 is CASSQGHRGQYF. In nucleotides, the CDR3 is TGTGCCAGCAGCCAAGGACATCGTGGGCAGTATTTT.